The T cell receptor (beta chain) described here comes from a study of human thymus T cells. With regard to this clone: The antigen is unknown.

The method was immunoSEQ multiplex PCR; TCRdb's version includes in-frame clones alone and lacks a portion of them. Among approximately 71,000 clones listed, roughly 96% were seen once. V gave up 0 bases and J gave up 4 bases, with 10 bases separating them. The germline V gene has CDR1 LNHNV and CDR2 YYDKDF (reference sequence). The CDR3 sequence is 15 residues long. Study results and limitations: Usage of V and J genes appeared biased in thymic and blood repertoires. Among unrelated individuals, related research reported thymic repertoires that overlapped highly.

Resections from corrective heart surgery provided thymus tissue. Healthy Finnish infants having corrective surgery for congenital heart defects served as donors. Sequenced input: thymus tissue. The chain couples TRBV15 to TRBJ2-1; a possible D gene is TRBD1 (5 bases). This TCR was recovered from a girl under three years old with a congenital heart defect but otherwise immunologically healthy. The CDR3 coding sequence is TGTGCCACCAGCAGAGATCCGAGACAGTACAATGAGCAGTTCTTC. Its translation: CATSRDPRQYNEQFF. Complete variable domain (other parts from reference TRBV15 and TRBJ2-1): DAMVIQNPRYQVTQFGKPVTLSCSQTLNHNVMYWYQQKSSQAPKLLFHYYDKDFNNEADTPDNFQSRRPNTSFCFLDIRSPGLGDTAMYLCATSRDPRQYNEQFFGPGTRLTVL.